What follows are 19 T cell receptor beta chains derived from one specimen sequenced in a study of patients and donors after allogeneic stem cell transplantation. TCRdb processed the RT-PCR reads anew with MiXCR; each CDR3 protein has one entry. The table lists some 200,000 distinct CDR3 sequences, roughly 40% of them singletons. The sample comprised blood, either unsorted or a sorted T cell fraction (not recorded which). The receptors come from a human donor who was either an allogeneic HSCT recipient or a stem cell or donor lymphocyte infusion donor (not recorded which). It is not recorded whose cells these are; they may come from a transplant donor.

The chain is built from TRBV9 and TRBJ1-2; D not certain. Germline lookup yields CDR1 SGDLS and CDR2 YYNGEE. The CDR3 loop spans 13 amino acids. The V gene lost 0 bases and the J gene lost 4 bases, with 7 bases spanning the gap. As DNA, the CDR3 is TGTGCCAGCAGCGTAGGCAGCAGCTATGGCTACACCTTC. This sequence encodes CASSVGSSYGYTF.

The V call is TRBV12-3 or TRBV12-4, the J call TRBJ2-3; 9 positions agree with TRBD2. There are 15 residues in the CDR3. V lost 4 bases, J lost 5 bases, and 7 bases stayed unmatched. The CDR3 sequence is CASSSTLAGQDTQYF. In DNA form, the CDR3 reads TGTGCCAGCAGTTCAACGCTAGCGGGGCAAGATACGCAGTATTTT.

The sample holds a few counts of this clonotype. The chain combines TRBV20-1 with TRBJ1-3; 8 bases are shared with TRBD1. The CDR3 sequence is 16 residues long. CDR1 is DFQATT and CDR2 is SNEGSKA in the germline V gene (reference sequence). With V trimmed by 3 bases and J by 1 base, 8 bases remained unmatched. CDR3 in DNA: TGCAGTGCTAGGATTCACAGGGGGAGTTCTGGAAACACCATATATTTT. The encoded protein is CSARIHRGSSGNTIYF.

The J gene is TRBJ2-1, the V gene TRBV5-1, with TRBD2 matching over 8 bases. The germline gives CDR1 SGHRS, CDR2 YFSETQ. The V gene end was trimmed by 3 bases and the J gene end by 0 bases; junction bases not matched to a gene: 17. This CDR3 has 20 residues. As DNA, the CDR3 is TGCGCCAGCAGCTCCCCGTACGAGCGGGAGTCTAGCCTCTCCTACAATGAGCAGTTCTTC. It specifies CASSSPYERESSLSYNEQFF.

This chain uses TRBV6-6 with TRBJ1-5, with unresolved D. The CDR3 totals 15 residues. V lost 4 bases to trimming and J lost 2 bases, with 12 bases between them. CDR1 is MNHNY, CDR2 SVGAGI, per germline (reference sequence). CDR3: CASSLGRTGNQPQHF. For the CDR3, the DNA is TGTGCCAGCAGTTTAGGTAGGACTGGCAATCAGCCCCAGCATTTT.

J is TRBJ1-5 and V is TRBV5-6; D remains unclear. This CDR3 is built from 14 residues. Germline lookup yields CDR1 SGHDT and CDR2 YYEEEE. V was clipped by 4 bases and J by 2 bases, with 10 bases between them. CDR3 DNA sequence: TGTGCCAGCAGCCCATGGGGTCGCAATCAGCCCCAGCATTTT. Encoded protein: CASSPWGRNQPQHF. The complete variable domain, with remaining parts taken from reference TRBV5-6 and TRBJ1-5, reads DAGVTQSPTHLIKTRGQQVTLRCSPKSGHDTVSWYQQALGQGPQFIFQYYEEEERQRGNFPDRFSGHQFPNYSSELNVNALLLGDSALYLCASSPWGRNQPQHFGDGTRLSIL.

This chain joins TRBV12-3 or TRBV12-4 and TRBJ2-2; D might be TRBD1 (6 bases). The V gene lost 6 bases and the J gene lost 9 bases, with 17 bases spanning the gap. The CDR3 is made up of 14 amino acids. CDR3: CASSLGAAGRELFF. CDR3 DNA sequence: TGTGCCAGCAGCCTGGGGGCCGCAGGCCGGGAGCTGTTTTTT.

This CDR3 is CAMGTGYNSPLHF. In nucleotides, the CDR3 is TGTGCCATGGGGACAGGCTATAATTCACCCCTCCACTTT. V and J are TRBV10-3 and TRBJ1-6, with 8 bases aligning to TRBD1. V was pared by 9 bases and J by 3 bases, with 1 base of the junction left unmatched. Germline loops: CDR1 ENHRY, CDR2 SYGVKD. The CDR3 extends over 13 amino acids.

The chain joins TRBV4-1 to TRBJ2-2; D is perhaps TRBD2 (5 bases). The V gene lost 4 bases and the J gene lost 3 bases, with 9 bases spanning the gap. This CDR3 spans 14 amino acids. The germline gives CDR1 MGHRA, CDR2 YSYEKL. CDR3 in DNA: TGCGCCAGCAGCCTCGGAGCGGACACCGGGGAGCTGTTTTTT. Encoded protein: CASSLGADTGELFF.

The CDR3 loop reads CASSYLDSTNYGYTF. The CDR3 DNA reads TGTGCCAGCAGTTACTTGGACAGTACTAACTATGGCTACACCTTC. The genes are TRBV6-5 and TRBJ1-2; tentatively, D is TRBD1 (6 bases). From germline, CDR1 is MNHEY and CDR2 SVGAGI. The V gene lost 1 base and the J gene lost 0 bases, with 9 bases spanning the gap. The CDR3 has 15 amino acids.

This clonotype was seen only a few times. The chain has TRBV29-1 and TRBJ1-2; TRBD1 matches 12 bases. The CDR3 runs to 12 residues. J lost 8 bases, V lost 3 bases, and 1 base had no gene match. The V gene's germline CDR1 is SQVTM and CDR2 ANQGSEA. The DNA of the CDR3 is TGCAGCGTTGACGGGACAGGGGGCGGCTACACCTTC. Amino acid sequence: CSVDGTGGGYTF. The whole variable domain, filled in from reference TRBV29-1 and TRBJ1-2, reads SAVISQKPSRDICQRGTSLTIQCQVDSQVTMMFWYRQQPGQSLTLIATANQGSEATYESGFVIDKFPISRPNLTFSTLTVSNMSPEDSSIYLCSVDGTGGGYTFGSGTRLTVV.

This clonotype has a handful of counts. The J gene is TRBJ1-1, the V gene TRBV5-1, with D unclear. V shed 3 bases and J shed 2 bases, with 17 bases lying between them. Germline V gene data show CDR1 as SGHRS and CDR2 as YFSETQ. The CDR3 spans 16 residues. The CDR3 here is CASSSTPGVLNTEAFF. In nucleotides, the CDR3 is TGCGCCAGCAGCTCAACCCCCGGGGTACTCAACACTGAAGCTTTCTTT.

The rearrangement links TRBV29-1 to TRBJ1-2; D not resolved. Germline values: CDR1 SQVTM, CDR2 ANQGSEA. The CDR3 is 15 amino acids. The germline V and J ends were trimmed by 6 bases and 5 bases, with 22 bases remaining between them. The CDR3 region is CSVAPHKTATYGYTF. The CDR3 coding sequence is TGCAGCGTCGCACCCCACAAGACCGCAACTTATGGCTACACCTTC.

The chain is built from TRBV5-1 and TRBJ1-2; possibly TRBD1 for D (6 bases). The V end lost 0 bases, the J end lost 8 bases, and 8 bases lay between the germline ends. The CDR3 sequence is 12 residues long. CDR1 is SGHRS, CDR2 YFSETQ, per germline. The CDR3, as DNA: TGCGCCAGCAGCTTGGACAGGGACGGCTACACCTTC. Encoded protein: CASSLDRDGYTF. The full variable domain, in which reference TRBV5-1 and TRBJ1-2 provide the parts outside the CDR3, is KAGVTQTPRYLIKTRGQQVTLSCSPISGHRSVSWYQQTPGQGLQFLFEYFSETQRNKGNFPGRFSGRQFSNSRSEMNVSTLELGDSALYLCASSLDRDGYTFGSGTRLTVV.

The V gene is TRBV6-5, the J gene TRBJ2-1, with D tentatively TRBD2 (5 bases). Germline CDR1 and CDR2: MNHEY and SVGAGI. The CDR3 length is 13 residues. Trimming removed 6 bases at V and 3 bases at J, with 9 bases between. CDR3 residues: CASSRTSYNEQFF. As DNA, the CDR3 is TGTGCCAGCAGCCGCACTAGCTACAATGAGCAGTTCTTC.

The V and J genes are TRBV29-1 and TRBJ2-1; TRBD1 aligns across 7 bases. V gave up 7 bases and J gave up 7 bases; unmatched junction bases: 13. CDR3 length: 14 amino acids. Germline V gene lookup returns CDR1 SQVTM and CDR2 ANQGSEA. The CDR3 sequence: CSDRTDRVLNEQFF. The CDR3 DNA reads TGCAGCGATAGAACCGACAGGGTGTTGAATGAGCAGTTCTTC.

The chain combines TRBV7-9 with TRBJ2-7; 7 bases line up with TRBD1. This CDR3 is built from 15 residues. Germline CDR1 and CDR2: SEHNR and FQNEAQ (reference sequence). V was pared by 0 bases and J by 2 bases, with 4 bases of the junction left unmatched. The DNA of the CDR3 is TGTGCCAGCAGCTTAGCGACAGGGCTCCCCTACGAGCAGTACTTC. It specifies CASSLATGLPYEQYF.

The chain combines TRBV5-1 with TRBJ2-7, with 8 bases aligning to TRBD1. Germline CDR1 is SGHRS and CDR2 is YFSETQ. Losses at the gene ends were 5 bases for V and 4 bases for J; bases not matched to a gene: 8. The CDR3 covers 14 residues. In DNA, the CDR3 is TGCGCCAGCAGGGCAGGGGGCTTGGAGTACGAGCAGTACTTC. It is translated as CASRAGGLEYEQYF.

The DNA of the CDR3 is TGCAGCGTTGCTTCGAGCGGGAGCACAGATACGCAGTATTTT. It is translated as CSVASSGSTDTQYF. The chain couples TRBV29-1 to TRBJ2-3, with D possibly being TRBD2 (6 bases). The CDR3 is 14 amino acids. V dropped 4 bases and J dropped 0 bases, with 11 bases sitting between them. Germline V gene sequence: CDR1 SQVTM, CDR2 ANQGSEA.